This T cell receptor (beta chain) was sequenced during a study of beta chain features in type 1 diabetes. At the level of the study: Patients and healthy donors were similar in age, gender and cell yields. Cells sorted and examined across all samples totaled 85 million to 110 million. The study, taken as a whole, reports: A potential influence of HLA type upon TCRB rearrangement remained unresolved herein. The naive, central memory and Treg TCRB repertoires of patients appeared to be more similar to one another than those of healthy donors. Type 1 diabetes patients showed a moderate but significant shortening of TCRB CDR3s in all four CD4+ subsets.

The table lists this clone with a few counts. Antigen specificity is unknown. CDR1 and CDR2 from the germline V gene are LNHDA and SQIVND (reference sequence). The CDR3 contains 14 residues. V gave up 8 bases and J gave up 3 bases, with 17 bases separating them. Every bit of the isolated RNA underwent reverse transcription, so sequencing read expressed TCRB transcripts. Repertoires were generated with immunoSEQ multiplex PCR, while TCRdb's copy carries only in-frame clones and drops some. This sample yields around 180,000 clones, of which 7.8% are seen a single time; about 0.95% belongs to the top ten.

The chain carries TRBV19 and TRBJ2-7; possible D gene TRBD1, 6 bases. This clonotype was obtained from a middle-aged woman with type 1 diabetes. Sequenced input: central memory CD4+ T cells from blood. The DNA of the CDR3 is TGTGCCAGTTCTCGACAGGAGGCCATCTACGAGCAGTACTTC. Protein: CASSRQEAIYEQYF.